This T cell receptor beta chain was observed in a study of T-cell reconstitution after alpha-beta-depleted transplantation in children. The germline V and J ends were trimmed by 2 bases and 2 bases, with 11 bases remaining between them. Germline CDR1 reads SGHDT; CDR2 reads YYEEEE. This CDR3 spans 15 amino acids. Unique molecular identifiers tagged the TCRbeta library. TCRdb reprocessed the PCR reads with MiXCR, giving one entry per CDR3 protein. The sample has over 300,000 distinct CDR3 sequences; under 13% are singletons. The receptor was derived from a human donor who donated a stem cell graft to a child with acute lymphoblastic leukemia. The specimen was PBMCs from the stem cell graft donor, collected from the stem cell graft. V and J are TRBV5-6 and TRBJ2-1; a possible D gene is TRBD1 (6 bases). This chain's CDR3 is CASSFRQEPYNEQFF. CDR3 coding DNA: TGTGCCAGCAGCTTTAGACAGGAACCCTACAATGAGCAGTTCTTC.